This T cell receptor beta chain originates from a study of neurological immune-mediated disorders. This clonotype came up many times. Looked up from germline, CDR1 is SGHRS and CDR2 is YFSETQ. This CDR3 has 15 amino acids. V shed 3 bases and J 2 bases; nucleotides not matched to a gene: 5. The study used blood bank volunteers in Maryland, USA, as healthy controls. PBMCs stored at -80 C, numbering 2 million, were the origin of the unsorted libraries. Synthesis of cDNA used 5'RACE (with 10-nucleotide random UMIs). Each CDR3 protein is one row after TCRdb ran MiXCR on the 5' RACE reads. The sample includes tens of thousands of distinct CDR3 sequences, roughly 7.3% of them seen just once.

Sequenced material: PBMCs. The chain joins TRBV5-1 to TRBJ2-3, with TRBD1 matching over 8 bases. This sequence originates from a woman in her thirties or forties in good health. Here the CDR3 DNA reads TGCGCCAGCAGCTCCAGACAGGGGCCCACAGATACGCAGTATTTT. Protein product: CASSSRQGPTDTQYF.